This TCR beta chain was identified in a study of CD8 T cells in ankylosing spondylitis. Germline V lookup: CDR1 LGHNT, CDR2 FRNRAP. This CDR3 region has 12 residues. Study-wide results and limits: CD8+ disease-linked clones were present at relatively low frequencies in blood. Earlier authors reported some of these motif variants in reactive arthritis synovial fluid and blood. Reports say disease-linked clones showed up significantly more in matched ankylosing spondylitis synovial fluid.

TCRdb passed the 5' RACE reads through MiXCR, listing each CDR3 protein once. Of approximately 210,000 distinct CDR3 sequences in the sample, around 13% are singletons; the top ten hold about 15%. With regard to this clonotype: Its specificity is unknown.

The sequence was collected from a male donor with ankylosing spondylitis or in good health (not recorded which). Specimen: blood, either unsorted or a sorted T cell fraction (not recorded which). The chain carries TRBV12-5 and TRBJ1-2, with a possible D match to TRBD1 (6 bases). CDR3 residues: CALTGRGYGYTF. CDR3 DNA: TGTGCCCTCACCGGCAGGGGCTATGGCTACACCTTC.